These 10 T cell receptor beta chains were all obtained from the same sample, sequenced in a study of shared clonotypes between healthy human individuals. This table comes from immunoSEQ multiplex PCR, and its TCRdb copy is limited to in-frame clones, with some not included. The sample yields about 1.5 million clones, roughly 95% seen once. The sample taken for sequencing was naive CD4+ T cells sorted from blood. Sample subset: CD45RA+ positively selected. These receptors were taken from a man aged 30-40 years in good health.

The chain uses TRBV30 and TRBJ1-1, with TRBD1 identical over 8 bases. The CDR3 runs 15 residues. After removal of 1 base from V and 0 bases from J, the junction contained 4 bases not matched to a gene. Germline V gene data show CDR1 as GTSNPN and CDR2 as SVGIG (reference sequence). DNA of the CDR3: TGTGCCTGGAGTGGGACAGGGCATTTGAACACTGAAGCTTTCTTT. Its translation is CAWSGTGHLNTEAFF. Combining the CDR3 with reference TRBV30 and TRBJ1-1 gives the whole variable domain SQTIHQWPATLVQPVGSPLSLECTVEGTSNPNLYWYRQAAGRGLQLLFYSVGIGQISSEVPQNLSASRPQDRQFILSSKKLLLSDSGFYLCAWSGTGHLNTEAFFGQGTRLTVV.

This chain joins TRBV6-1 and TRBJ2-6; the match to TRBD1 covers 7 bases. The trim removed 6 bases at V and 0 bases at J, leaving 2 bases unmatched. Germline loops: CDR1 MNHNS, CDR2 SASEGT. This CDR3 is built from 15 residues. CDR3 region: CASRGQLSGANVLTF. The CDR3, as DNA: TGTGCCAGCAGGGGACAGCTCTCTGGGGCCAACGTCCTGACTTTC.

The chain links TRBV10-3 to TRBJ2-7, with D unclear. The CDR3 spans 12 residues. V shed 4 bases and J shed 4 bases, with 8 bases lying between them. CDR1 and CDR2 from the germline V gene are ENHRY and SYGVKD. The CDR3 protein is CAISATTYEQYF. CDR3 DNA sequence: TGTGCCATCAGTGCTACCACGTACGAGCAGTACTTC.

The gene calls are TRBV7-3 and TRBJ1-1; no firm D call. V dropped 2 bases and J dropped 8 bases, with 12 bases sitting between them. Germline V gives CDR1 SGHTA, CDR2 FQGTGA. The CDR3 is 13 amino acids. The CDR3 region has the DNA TGTGCCAGCAGCTTACGTCGGGAGATAGAAGCTTTCTTT. It is translated as CASSLRREIEAFF. Filled out from reference TRBV7-3 and TRBJ1-1, the complete variable domain reads GAGVSQTPSNKVTEKGKYVELRCDPISGHTALYWYRQSLGQGPEFLIYFQGTGAADDSGLPNDRFFAVRPEGSVSTLKIQRTERGDSAVYLCASSLRREIEAFFGQGTRLTVV.

J is TRBJ2-2 and V is TRBV9, with TRBD2 matching over 12 bases. The CDR3 totals 17 residues. The trim removed 4 bases at V and 4 bases at J, leaving 8 bases unmatched. The germline CDR1 and CDR2 sequences are SGDLS and YYNGEE. In nucleotides, the CDR3 is TGTGCCAGCAGCCCTCAAGGACTAGCGGGGATCACCGGGGAGCTGTTTTTT. Protein: CASSPQGLAGITGELFF.

Of note for this clone: Other nucleotide sequences from this sample produce the same CDR3. The chain carries TRBV15 and TRBJ2-2; D perhaps matches TRBD1 (5 bases). With 0 bases removed from V and 1 base from J, the gap between germline ends came to 9 bases. Germline V CDR1 and CDR2: LNHNV, YYDKDF (reference sequence). The CDR3 covers 16 residues. DNA of the CDR3: TGTGCCACCAGCAGAGATCGGCAGGGGAACACCGGGGAGCTGTTTTTT. This gives the protein CATSRDRQGNTGELFF.

The rearrangement uses TRBV7-6 and TRBJ2-5, with D possibly TRBD2 on 6 matching bases. This CDR3 has 14 amino acids. Germline CDR1 and CDR2: SGHVS and FNYEAQ. The V and J ends lost 5 bases and 2 bases respectively, with 12 bases between them. This CDR3 is CASSRSGRQETQYF. The CDR3 nucleotides read TGTGCCAGCAGCCGGTCAGGGAGGCAAGAGACCCAGTACTTC.

This chain links TRBV7-9 with TRBJ1-2; D gene unclear. The germline V gene encodes CDR1 SEHNR and CDR2 FQNEAQ (reference sequence). Trimming pared 4 bases from V and 8 bases from J, leaving 20 bases between. The CDR3 is 15 residues long. CDR3: CASSSFSGPKSGYTF. The DNA for the CDR3 is TGTGCCAGCAGCTCCTTTTCTGGGCCCAAGAGCGGCTACACCTTC.

This clone has a handful of counts. The gene calls are TRBV21-1 and TRBJ2-7; the D call of TRBD1 is as the table states it, not checked on the DNA. TRBV21-1 is a recognized pseudogene. The CDR3 is 14 amino acids. The CDR3 region has the DNA TGTGCCAGCAGCAAAGTGGACAGCTTCTACGAGCAGTACTTC. Encoded protein: CASSKVDSFYEQYF.

The V gene is TRBV6-1, the J gene TRBJ2-1, with D unresolved. The CDR3 is 15 amino acids. Trimming cost V 2 bases and J 4 bases, with 12 bases left between them. Germline V gene sequence: CDR1 MNHNS, CDR2 SASEGT. CDR3 region: CASSEPPRFYNEQFF. The CDR3 DNA follows: TGTGCCAGCAGTGAACCCCCCCGATTTTACAATGAGCAGTTCTTC.